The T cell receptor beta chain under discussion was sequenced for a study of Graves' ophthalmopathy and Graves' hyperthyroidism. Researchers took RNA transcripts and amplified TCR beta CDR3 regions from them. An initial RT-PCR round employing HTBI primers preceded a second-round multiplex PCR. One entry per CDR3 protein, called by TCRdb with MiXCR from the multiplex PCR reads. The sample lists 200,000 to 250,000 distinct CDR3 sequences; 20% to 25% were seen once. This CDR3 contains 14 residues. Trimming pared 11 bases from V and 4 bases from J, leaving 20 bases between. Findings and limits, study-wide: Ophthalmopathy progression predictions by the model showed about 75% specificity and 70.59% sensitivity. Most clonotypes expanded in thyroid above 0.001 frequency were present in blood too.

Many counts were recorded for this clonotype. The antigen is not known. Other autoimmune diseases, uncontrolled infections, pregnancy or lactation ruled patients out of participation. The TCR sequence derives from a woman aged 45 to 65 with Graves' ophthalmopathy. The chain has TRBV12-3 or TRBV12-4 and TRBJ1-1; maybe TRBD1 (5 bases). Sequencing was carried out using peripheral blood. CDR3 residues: CARSWTQGATEAFF. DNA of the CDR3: TGTGCCCGCTCCTGGACGCAGGGTGCCACTGAAGCTTTCTTT.